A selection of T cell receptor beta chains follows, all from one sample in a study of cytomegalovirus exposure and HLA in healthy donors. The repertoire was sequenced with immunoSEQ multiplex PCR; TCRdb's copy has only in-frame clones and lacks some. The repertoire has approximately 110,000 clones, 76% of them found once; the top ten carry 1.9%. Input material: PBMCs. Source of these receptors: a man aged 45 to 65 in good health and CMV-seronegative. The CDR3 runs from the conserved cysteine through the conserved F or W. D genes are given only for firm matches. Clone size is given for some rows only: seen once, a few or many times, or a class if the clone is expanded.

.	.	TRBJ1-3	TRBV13	TGTGCCAGCAGTAAAACAGGTCCAGCGGGAAACACCATATATTTT	CASSKTGPAGNTIYF
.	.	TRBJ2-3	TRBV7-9	TGTGCCAGCAGCGGGGAGCTGACAGATACGCAGTATTTT	CASSGELTDTQYF
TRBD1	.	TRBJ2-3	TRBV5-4	TGTGCCAGCAGCCCGGACAGGGGCGCAGATACGCAGTATTTT	CASSPDRGADTQYF
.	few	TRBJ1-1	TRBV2	TGTGCCAGCAGTGAGGGGGGAGGTTGGGGACGGAGCACTGAAGCTTTCTTT	CASSEGGGWGRSTEAFF
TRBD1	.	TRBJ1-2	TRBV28	TGTGCCAGCAGTTTACAGGGGGACAACTATGGCTACACCTTC	CASSLQGDNYGYTF
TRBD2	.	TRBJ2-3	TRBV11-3	TGTGCCGGCAGCACCCGCCGGACTAGCGGAAGCGCAGATACGCAGTATTTT	CAGSTRRTSGSADTQYF
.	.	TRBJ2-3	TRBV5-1	TGCGCCAGCAGGGACCCCCCGGGGGATACGCAGTATTTT	CASRDPPGDTQYF
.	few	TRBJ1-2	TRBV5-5	TGTGCCAGCAGCTTACCGGGGTTTAAGGGTGGCTACACCTTC	CASSLPGFKGGYTF
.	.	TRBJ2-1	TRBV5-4	TGTGCCAGCAGCTACAACAGTGAGGGAAATGAGCAGTTCTTC	CASSYNSEGNEQFF
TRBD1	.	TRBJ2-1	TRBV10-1	TGCGCCAGCAGTGACCCGGGACAGGGTGCGAATGAGCAGTTCTTC	CASSDPGQGANEQFF
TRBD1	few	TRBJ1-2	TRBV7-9	TGTTCCAGCAGCGTAAACAGGGGAGACTATGGCTACACCTTC	CSSSVNRGDYGYTF
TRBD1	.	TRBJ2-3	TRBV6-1	TGTGCCAGCAGCCACGGGACAGGGGTTGCAGATACGCAGTATTTT	CASSHGTGVADTQYF
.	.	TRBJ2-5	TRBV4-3	TGCGCCAGCAGCCAAGGAGTTAATATTCAAGAGACCCAGTACTTC	CASSQGVNIQETQYF
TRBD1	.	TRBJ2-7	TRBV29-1	TGCAGCGTTGAGGGGACAGGGGACTACGAGCAGTACTTC	CSVEGTGDYEQYF
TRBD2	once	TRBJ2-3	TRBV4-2	TGTGCCAGCGAACGGTCGGGGGGAACGAACACAGATACGCAGTATTTT	CASERSGGTNTDTQYF
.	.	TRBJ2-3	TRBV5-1	TGCGCCAGCAGCTTGGAGGGACTCACCGCATTTGCAGATACGCAGTATTTT	CASSLEGLTAFADTQYF
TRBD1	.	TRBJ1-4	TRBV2	TGTGCCAGCAGTGGGACAGGTACTAATGAAAAACTGTTTTTT	CASSGTGTNEKLFF
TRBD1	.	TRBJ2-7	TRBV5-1	TGCGCCAGCAGCATAGGGACAGGGGCACGCTACGAGCAGTACTTC	CASSIGTGARYEQYF
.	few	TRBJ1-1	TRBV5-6	TGTGCCAGCAGCTTGGTCCGTAACACTGAAGCTTTCTTT	CASSLVRNTEAFF
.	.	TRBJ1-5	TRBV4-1	TGCGCCAGCAGCCAAGATTACGGGGGTCAGCCCCAGCATTTT	CASSQDYGGQPQHF
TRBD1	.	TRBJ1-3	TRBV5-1	TGCGCCAGCACCCGCCGGGGGACAGGTAGCGACACCATATATTTT	CASTRRGTGSDTIYF
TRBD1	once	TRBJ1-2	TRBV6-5	TGTGCCAGCAGTCCGGGACAGCTGAAGCTCTGGGGCTACACCTTC	CASSPGQLKLWGYTF
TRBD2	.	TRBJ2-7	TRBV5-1	TGCGCCAGCAGCGGGACTAGCGGGGGGACGGACGAGCAGTACTTC	CASSGTSGGTDEQYF
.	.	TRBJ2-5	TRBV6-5	TGTGCCAGCAGTTACGGGGGCGTAAGGGCAGAGACCCAGTACTTC	CASSYGGVRAETQYF
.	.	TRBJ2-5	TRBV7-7	TGTGCCAGCAGCTTAGGCCACCTGCGGGATGAGACCCAGTACTTC	CASSLGHLRDETQYF
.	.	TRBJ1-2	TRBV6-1	TGTGCCAGCACCACTGGGGGGGCGGGAGGCTACACCTTC	CASTTGGAGGYTF
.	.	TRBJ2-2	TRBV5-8	TGTGCCAGCAGCCTGACCCCGGGTCCATTGTCCGGGGAGCTGTTTTTT	CASSLTPGPLSGELFF
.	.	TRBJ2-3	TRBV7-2	TGTGCCAGCAGCATCTCCCGGGGGAGGAAGTCGCAGTATTTT	CASSISRGRKSQYF
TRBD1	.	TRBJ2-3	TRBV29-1	TGCAGCGTGGAACAGGGGGCCGGAGATACGCAGTATTTT	CSVEQGAGDTQYF
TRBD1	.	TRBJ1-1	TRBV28	TGTGCCAGCAGTTCACCGACAGGGACCGTGGCTGAAGCTTTCTTT	CASSSPTGTVAEAFF
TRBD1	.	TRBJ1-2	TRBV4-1	TGCGCCAGCAGGCGGCAGGGGGCTGTCGATGGCTACACCTTC	CASRRQGAVDGYTF
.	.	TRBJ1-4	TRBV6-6	TGTGCCAGCAGTTACTCCCAACAGGACCCCTTGTTTTTT	CASSYSQQDPLFF
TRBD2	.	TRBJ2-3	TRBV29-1	TGCAGCGTGACTAGCGGGGGGCGTTTAGCAGATACGCAGTATTTT	CSVTSGGRLADTQYF